This entry features one T cell receptor (beta chain) sequence. The antigen remains unidentified. The record originates from a study of cytomegalovirus exposure and HLA in healthy donors. Study results and caveats: The HLA-A and HLA-B alleles of most subjects were reportedly predicted accurately from TCR beta sequences. In vitro data verified a few CMV-associated chains as specific for CMV antigens. The analysis excluded some indistinguishable V segments, including TRBV6-2 and TRBV6-3.

Amplification used 60 Vbeta primers and 13 Jbeta primers. The method was immunoSEQ multiplex PCR; TCRdb's version includes in-frame clones alone and lacks a portion of them. Here the sample spans over 100,000 clones, approximately 82% being singletons. V was pared by 3 bases and J by 5 bases, with 17 bases between. This CDR3 has 15 amino acids. CDR1 is MGHRA and CDR2 is YSYEKL in the germline V gene. The V gene is TRBV4-1, the J gene TRBJ2-7; D is possibly TRBD1 (6 bases). The TCR comes from a man aged 40-55 years in good health and CMV-seronegative. Input material: PBMCs. CDR3 coding DNA: TGCGCCAGCAGCCAGGTCGGGGCAGGGGACGACGAGCAGTACTTC. Translated: CASSQVGAGDDEQYF.